The 16 T cell receptor beta chains listed next were all sequenced from one sample in a study of regulatory T cells in long-lasting Graves disease. Time point given: newly diagnosed GD, antithyroid drugs for less than 3 months. The TCR library was made from RNA that had been extracted from PBMCs in TRIzol. Libraries of TCR beta came from iRepertoire HTBI primers plus Arm-PCR of CDR3 regions. TCRdb re-derived calls from the multiplex PCR reads in MiXCR, one entry per CDR3 protein. The repertoire has a few hundred thousand distinct CDR3 sequences, 16% of them found once; the top ten carry 30%. The same specimen was also included in a second study, on T cells in Graves' hyperthyroidism and ophthalmopathy.

The sequencing used peripheral blood mononuclear cells (PBMCs), collected at new diagnosis, from a patient treated with antithyroid drugs. These receptors were collected from a man between 40 and 49 years old with Graves disease.

This clonotype was counted many times. The rearrangement uses TRBV6-2 or TRBV6-3 and TRBJ1-5; possibly TRBD1 for D (6 bases). The germline gives CDR1 MNHEY, CDR2 SVGEGT. V was shortened by 2 bases and J by 9 bases, with 14 bases between the two germline ends. The CDR3 covers 14 residues. The CDR3 loop reads CASSYAAGATPQHF. CDR3 DNA: TGTGCCAGCAGTTACGCGGCGGGGGCAACGCCCCAGCATTTT.

The V gene is TRBV7-6, the J gene TRBJ2-1; 14 bases match TRBD2. From germline, CDR1 is SGHVS and CDR2 FNYEAQ. After removal of 3 bases from V and 5 bases from J, the junction contained 3 bases not matched to a gene. CDR3 length equals 16 residues. In DNA, the CDR3 is TGTGCCAGCAGCTTCCGACTAGCGGGGGGGCACAATGAGCAGTTCTTC. Translation gives CASSFRLAGGHNEQFF.

Many counts were recorded for this clonotype. The rearrangement links TRBV18 to TRBJ1-3; 9 positions agree with TRBD1. J gave up 0 bases and V 3 bases, and 0 bases lay outside the gene matches. Germline V gene sequence: CDR1 KGHSH, CDR2 LQKENI. The CDR3 spans 15 residues. CDR3 in DNA: TGTGCCAGCTCACCGGACAGGGGCTCTGGAAACACCATATATTTT. It codes for CASSPDRGSGNTIYF.

This clonotype occurred many times. V usage is TRBV7-2 and J usage is TRBJ1-5; D unresolved. Looked up from germline, CDR1 is SGHTA and CDR2 is FQGNSA. Trimming shortened V by 1 base and J by 4 bases, and 17 bases separated the two germline ends. The CDR3 runs 17 residues. The CDR3 DNA reads as TGTGCCAGCAGCTTAGGGCGGTCAGGCCGGCGGAATCAGCCCCAGCATTTT. Protein sequence: CASSLGRSGRRNQPQHF.

This clonotype was observed many times. The V and J genes are TRBV18 and TRBJ2-4; 7 bases agree with TRBD1. The length of the CDR3 is 15 residues. Germline trimming cut 6 bases from V and 8 bases from J; bases unmatched to any gene: 13. Germline CDR1 reads KGHSH; CDR2 reads LQKENI. The CDR3 reads CASSPTKTGKDIQYF. CDR3 nucleotides: TGTGCCAGCTCGCCCACGAAGACAGGGAAGGACATTCAGTACTTC. Filled out from reference TRBV18 and TRBJ2-4, the complete variable domain reads NAGVMQNPRHLVRRRGQEARLRCSPMKGHSHVYWYRQLPEEGLKFMVYLQKENIIDESGMPKERFSAEFPKEGPSILRIQQVVRGDSAAYFCASSPTKTGKDIQYFGAGTRLSVL.

This clonotype occurred many times. This rearrangement joins TRBV28 to TRBJ1-5; D is possibly TRBD1 (5 bases). The CDR3 is made up of 13 amino acids. Germline lookup yields CDR1 MDHEN and CDR2 SYDVKM. V lost 7 bases and J 3 bases, leaving 10 bases between the germline ends. In DNA form, the CDR3 reads TGTGCCAGCACGAGGGGTAACAATCAGCCCCAGCATTTT. Its translation is CASTRGNNQPQHF.

This chain connects TRBV19 to TRBJ1-5; maybe TRBD1 (6 bases). V was shortened by 3 bases and J by 10 bases, with 16 bases between the two germline ends. Germline CDR1 is LNHDA and CDR2 is SQIVND (reference sequence). This CDR3 is built from 14 residues. CDR3 coding DNA: TGTGCCAGTAGTATCTCGCAGGGGCGTATACCCCAGCATTTT. As protein: CASSISQGRIPQHF.

This clonotype was picked up many times. The gene calls are TRBV2 and TRBJ1-2, with D possibly TRBD1 on 5 matching bases. The V gene lost 1 base and the J gene lost 4 bases, with 7 bases spanning the gap. Germline V gives CDR1 SNHLY, CDR2 FYNNEI. The CDR3 runs to 13 residues. The CDR3 region is CASSEEGPYGYTF. The DNA of the CDR3 is TGTGCCAGCAGTGAAGAGGGACCCTATGGCTACACCTTC.

The chain employs TRBV11-3 and TRBJ2-2; no firm D call. V lost 1 base and J 2 bases, leaving 8 bases between the germline ends. This CDR3 has 15 amino acids. Germline V lookup: CDR1 SGHNT, CDR2 YENEEA. The CDR3 DNA sequence: TGTGCCAGCAGCTTAGCGACTTTCAACACCGGGGAGCTGTTTTTT. It is translated as CASSLATFNTGELFF.

This clonotype appeared many times. The J gene is TRBJ2-3, the V gene TRBV7-2, with 7 bases aligning to TRBD1. J was trimmed by 7 bases and V by 3 bases; bases with no gene match: 4. In germline, CDR1 is SGHTA, CDR2 FQGNSA. The CDR3 is made up of 13 amino acids. CDR3 sequence reads: CASSLGTDNTQYF. CDR3 DNA sequence: TGTGCCAGCAGCTTGGGGACAGATAATACGCAGTATTTT.

The chain links TRBV7-3 to TRBJ2-1, with a tentative D call TRBD1 (6 bases). Deletions cut 5 bases from V and 10 bases from J, with 12 bases between. This CDR3 spans 12 amino acids. The V gene's germline CDR1 is SGHTA and CDR2 FQGTGA. The CDR3 nucleotides are TGTGCCAGCAGCAAGGACAGTGACGAGCAGTTCTTC. Its translation: CASSKDSDEQFF.

This clonotype appeared a few times. The chain joins TRBV6-2 or TRBV6-3 to TRBJ2-2, with 14 bases lining up with TRBD2. The CDR3 extends over 17 amino acids. Germline CDR1 and CDR2: MNHEY and SVGEGT. The ends lost 5 bases at V and 2 bases at J; junction bases unmatched: 4. The CDR3 sequence: CASSPGTSGGNTGELFF. As DNA, the CDR3 is TGTGCCAGCAGTCCCGGGACTAGCGGGGGAAACACCGGGGAGCTGTTTTTT.

This rearrangement joins TRBV11-2 to TRBJ1-4; D remains ambiguous. Per the germline V gene, CDR1 is SGHAT and CDR2 is FQNNGV. The CDR3 has 15 amino acids. Trimming cost V 5 bases and J 0 bases, with 10 bases left between them. This CDR3 reads CASSRLLSTNEKLFF. The CDR3 DNA is TGTGCCAGCAGCCGGCTCCTCTCAACTAATGAAAAACTGTTTTTT. The whole variable domain, filled in from reference TRBV11-2 and TRBJ1-4, reads EAGVAQSPRYKIIEKRQSVAFWCNPISGHATLYWYQQILGQGPKLLIQFQNNGVVDDSQLPKDRFSAERLKGVDSTLKIQPAKLEDSAVYLCASSRLLSTNEKLFFGSGTQLSVL.

This clonotype was counted many times. The genes are TRBV5-1 and TRBJ2-3, with 12 positions matching TRBD1. V shed 4 bases, J shed 6 bases, and the junction held 6 bases outside the gene matches. This CDR3 is 15 amino acids long. CDR1 SGHRS and CDR2 YFSETQ come from the germline V gene. This CDR3 reads CASSVLGTGGDTQYF. The CDR3, as DNA: TGCGCCAGCAGCGTGCTAGGGACAGGGGGCGATACGCAGTATTTT. The full variable domain, in which reference TRBV5-1 and TRBJ2-3 provide the parts outside the CDR3, is KAGVTQTPRYLIKTRGQQVTLSCSPISGHRSVSWYQQTPGQGLQFLFEYFSETQRNKGNFPGRFSGRQFSNSRSEMNVSTLELGDSALYLCASSVLGTGGDTQYFGPGTRLTVL.

This clonotype appeared a few times. The chain employs TRBV5-6 and TRBJ2-7; D uncertain. CDR3 length: 14 amino acids. Between the trimmed V and J ends, which lost 0 bases and 2 bases, there was a span of 9 bases. Germline lookup yields CDR1 SGHDT and CDR2 YYEEEE. The CDR3 protein is CASSLARAPYEQYF. CDR3 nucleotides: TGTGCCAGCAGCTTGGCTCGGGCACCCTACGAGCAGTACTTC.

Points on this clonotype: It may be a read error: a sequence one base away is much more abundant. The chain carries TRBV29-1 and TRBJ1-1, with D unresolved. The V end lost 7 bases, the J end lost 4 bases, and 13 bases lay between the germline ends. CDR1 is SQVTM, CDR2 ANQGSEA, per germline. This CDR3 is built from 12 residues. The CDR3 bases are TGCAGCGGAGGACTTTGGGGCACTGAAGCTTTCTTT. Translated, it gives CSGGLWGTEAFF.